This TCR beta chain was retrieved from a study of cytomegalovirus exposure and HLA in healthy donors. Study-level findings and limits: It has been reported that TCR beta sequences accurately predicted the HLA-A and HLA-B alleles of most subjects.

Germline CDR1 and CDR2: SGHRS and YFSETQ. V was pared by 1 base and J by 5 bases, with 12 bases between. This CDR3 comprises 15 residues. Comment on this clone: What it binds is not known.

At sampling all donors were nominally healthy, likely with unrecorded immune exposures. A multiplex PCR was run with 60 Vbeta primers and 13 Jbeta primers. As handled by the study authors: Later reanalysis found 70 million to 95 million unique TCR beta chains, roughly 9.9 million of them shared. Repertoires were generated with immunoSEQ multiplex PCR, while TCRdb's copy carries only in-frame clones and drops some. V and J calls plus clone size are reproduced from that table; the DNA served to infer D and trimming. The sample lists around 67,000 clones, around 63% occurring once. The chain links TRBV5-1 to TRBJ1-4; unclear D gene. The receptor was isolated from a woman aged 25 to 39 in good health and CMV-seronegative. Sequences were obtained from PBMCs. This chain's CDR3 is CASSLYGDGNEKLFF. CDR3 bases: TGCGCCAGCAGCTTGTACGGAGATGGGAATGAAAAACTGTTTTTT.